The source of this T cell receptor beta chain is a study of T cell responses to AZD1222 COVID-19 vaccine. The CDR3 runs 15 residues. Trimming removed 0 bases from V and 0 bases from J, with 6 bases in between. Per the germline V gene, CDR1 is SGHKS and CDR2 is YYEKEE (reference sequence). Broader study findings: Regions 160-218 and 743-854 held dominance among vaccine-associated CD4 TCRs, which spanned spike. When two AZD1222 doses had been given, Spike-specific TCR breadth and depth rose. Reports indicate that nearly half of spike-specific TCRs are directed at unmutated variant regions. It should be noted that donors were predominantly white British and more often female, and clonal diversity was possibly underestimated.

This clone was seen a single time. The antigen is not known. Clones were read by immunoSEQ multiplex PCR, and TCRdb kept only the in-frame ones, dropping some. Of 200,000 or so clones in the sample, around nine tenths were seen once. The clonotype originates from an adult in good health. The V call is TRBV5-5, the J call TRBJ1-4, with D tentatively TRBD1 (5 bases). Specimen: peripheral blood, collected on day 0 of AZD1222 vaccination. DNA for the CDR3: TGTGCCAGCAGCTTGGAAGGGGCAACTAATGAAAAACTGTTTTTT. The encoded protein is CASSLEGATNEKLFF.